These T cell receptor beta chains were read from a single sample in a study of blood T cell repertoires in COVID-19. The data were produced by immunoSEQ multiplex PCR, yet TCRdb's version contains in-frame clones alone and is incomplete. The data hold under 500,000 clones, with more than 85% observed a single time. The sequenced sample consisted of peripheral blood. The receptors stem from a woman in her thirties with acute or convalescent COVID-19. Both conserved end residues are part of each CDR3. Each record gives: clone size, J gene, D gene, V gene, CDR3 protein, CDR3 DNA. D genes are given only for firm matches. Where a row states a size, it is once, few, many or the class of an expanded clone; other rows omit it.

abundance: few
j_gene: TRBJ1-6
d_gene: .
v_gene: TRBV5-1
CDR3aa: CASSLTVNSPLHF
CDR3nt: TGCGCCAGCAGCTTAACAGTTAATTCACCCCTCCACTTT

abundance: .
j_gene: TRBJ1-4
d_gene: .
v_gene: TRBV3-1/TRBV3-2
CDR3aa: CASSHPTGTFDEKLFF
CDR3nt: TGTGCCAGCAGCCACCCAACCGGGACATTCGATGAAAAACTGTTTTTT

abundance: .
j_gene: TRBJ1-4
d_gene: TRBD1
v_gene: TRBV5-5
CDR3aa: CASRRAPWTGEFATNEKLFF
CDR3nt: TGTGCCAGCAGACGGGCCCCCTGGACAGGGGAATTCGCAACTAATGAAAAACTGTTTTTT

abundance: .
j_gene: TRBJ2-5
d_gene: TRBD2
v_gene: TRBV2
CDR3aa: CASHLGSSGGLRETQYF
CDR3nt: TGTGCCAGCCACCTAGGGTCTAGCGGGGGCCTCCGGGAGACCCAGTACTTC

abundance: .
j_gene: TRBJ2-7
d_gene: TRBD1
v_gene: TRBV15
CDR3aa: CATSPDRGVSEQYF
CDR3nt: TGTGCCACCAGCCCCGACAGGGGGGTCTCCGAGCAGTACTTC

abundance: .
j_gene: TRBJ1-5
d_gene: .
v_gene: TRBV30
CDR3aa: CAWSVFGNQPQHF
CDR3nt: TGTGCCTGGAGTGTATTCGGGAATCAGCCCCAGCATTTT

abundance: .
j_gene: TRBJ2-7
d_gene: TRBD1
v_gene: TRBV28
CDR3aa: CASSPGGAEVDEQYF
CDR3nt: TGTGCCAGCAGTCCAGGGGGCGCGGAGGTCGACGAGCAGTACTTC

abundance: .
j_gene: TRBJ2-3
d_gene: .
v_gene: TRBV10-1
CDR3aa: CASSRTTTDTQYF
CDR3nt: TGCGCCAGCAGCCGGACTACAACAGATACGCAGTATTTT

abundance: .
j_gene: TRBJ2-3
d_gene: TRBD2
v_gene: TRBV10-1
CDR3aa: CASSPPGLAGPDTQYF
CDR3nt: TGCGCCAGCAGCCCCCCGGGACTAGCGGGACCAGATACGCAGTATTTT

abundance: .
j_gene: TRBJ2-2
d_gene: .
v_gene: TRBV5-1
CDR3aa: CASSSGALGGVPTGELFF
CDR3nt: TGCGCCAGCAGTTCTGGGGCGCTCGGTGGGGTACCCACCGGGGAGCTGTTTTTT

abundance: once
j_gene: TRBJ1-2
d_gene: .
v_gene: TRBV5-8
CDR3aa: CASSPPLRTGPVPEDTF
CDR3nt: TGTGCCAGCAGCCCACCGCTGCGTACAGGGCCCGTCCCCGAGGACACCTTC

abundance: .
j_gene: TRBJ2-7
d_gene: .
v_gene: TRBV13
CDR3aa: CASSLQTGFDEQYF
CDR3nt: TGTGCCAGCAGCTTACAAACAGGGTTCGACGAGCAGTACTTC

abundance: few
j_gene: TRBJ2-1
d_gene: .
v_gene: TRBV19
CDR3aa: CASSTTSATGNGEQFF
CDR3nt: TGTGCCAGTAGTACGACCTCAGCCACAGGGAACGGTGAGCAGTTCTTC

abundance: .
j_gene: TRBJ2-7
d_gene: TRBD2
v_gene: TRBV30
CDR3aa: CAWSVPGGPYEQYF
CDR3nt: TGTGCCTGGAGTGTACCGGGGGGACCGTACGAGCAGTACTTC

abundance: .
j_gene: TRBJ2-6
d_gene: TRBD2
v_gene: TRBV7-3
CDR3aa: CASSLGTSGAGANVLTF
CDR3nt: TGTGCCAGCAGCCTGGGGACTAGCGGGGCTGGGGCCAACGTCCTGACTTTC

abundance: once
j_gene: TRBJ2-7
d_gene: .
v_gene: TRBV15
CDR3aa: CATSGVGTATYEQYF
CDR3nt: TGTGCCACCAGCGGGGTAGGGACTGCGACTTACGAGCAGTACTTC

abundance: few
j_gene: TRBJ1-2
d_gene: TRBD1
v_gene: TRBV28
CDR3aa: CASTEVQGAGYTF
CDR3nt: TGTGCCAGCACGGAGGTACAGGGGGCTGGCTACACCTTC

abundance: once
j_gene: TRBJ1-5
d_gene: TRBD1
v_gene: TRBV28
CDR3aa: CASSIQGGGNQPQHF
CDR3nt: TGTGCCAGCAGTATACAAGGGGGCGGCAATCAGCCCCAGCATTTT